The subject of this entry is one T cell receptor beta chain. The data stem from a study of T cell changes during pregnancy in multiple sclerosis. Assay used: immunoSEQ multiplex PCR; TCRdb lists only in-frame clones, some missing. The table lists tens of thousands of clones, approximately 92% of them singletons. The input for sequencing was peripheral blood, taken in the third trimester of pregnancy. This TCR came from a female donor in good health, enrolled as a control in a pregnancy study.

CDR3 in amino acids: CAIRGGLAGGYNEQFF. CDR3 bases: TGTGCCATCAGAGGGGGACTAGCGGGAGGTTACAATGAGCAGTTCTTC. The chain carries TRBV10-3 and TRBJ2-1; the match to TRBD2 covers 15 bases. CDR3 length equals 16 residues. J lost 4 bases, V lost 6 bases, and 4 bases had no gene match. Per germline, CDR1 ENHRY and CDR2 SYGVKD.